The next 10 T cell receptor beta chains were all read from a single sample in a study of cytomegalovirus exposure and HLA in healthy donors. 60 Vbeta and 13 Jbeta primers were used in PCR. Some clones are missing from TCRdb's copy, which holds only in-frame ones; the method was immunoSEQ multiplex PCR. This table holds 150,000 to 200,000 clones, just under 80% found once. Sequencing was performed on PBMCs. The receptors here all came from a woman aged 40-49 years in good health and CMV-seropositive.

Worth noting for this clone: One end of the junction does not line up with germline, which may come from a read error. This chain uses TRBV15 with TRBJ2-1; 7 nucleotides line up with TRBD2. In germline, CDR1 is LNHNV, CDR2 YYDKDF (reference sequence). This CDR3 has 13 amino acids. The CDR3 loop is CVTSSRGVNEQFF. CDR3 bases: TGTGTCACCAGCAGTCGGGGGGTCAATGAGCAGTTCTTC.

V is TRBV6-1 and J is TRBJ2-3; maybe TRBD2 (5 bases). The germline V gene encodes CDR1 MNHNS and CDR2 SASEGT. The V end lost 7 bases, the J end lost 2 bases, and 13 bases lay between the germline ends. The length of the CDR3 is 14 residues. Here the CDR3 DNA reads TGTGCCAGCAACGGGATGGGCCCCACAGATACGCAGTATTTT. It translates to CASNGMGPTDTQYF.

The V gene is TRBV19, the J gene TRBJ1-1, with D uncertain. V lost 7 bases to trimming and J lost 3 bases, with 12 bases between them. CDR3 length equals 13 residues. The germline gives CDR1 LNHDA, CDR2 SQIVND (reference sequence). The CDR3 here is CASNLREDTEAFF. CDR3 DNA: TGTGCCAGTAACCTTAGGGAGGACACTGAAGCTTTCTTT.

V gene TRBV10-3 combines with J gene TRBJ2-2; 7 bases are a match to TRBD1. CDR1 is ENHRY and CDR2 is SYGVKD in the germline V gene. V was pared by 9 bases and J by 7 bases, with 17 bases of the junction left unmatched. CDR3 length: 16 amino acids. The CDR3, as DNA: TGTGCCATTAAAGACAGGGCTCCTTATCTGGGCGGGGAGCTGTTTTTT. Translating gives CAIKDRAPYLGGELFF.

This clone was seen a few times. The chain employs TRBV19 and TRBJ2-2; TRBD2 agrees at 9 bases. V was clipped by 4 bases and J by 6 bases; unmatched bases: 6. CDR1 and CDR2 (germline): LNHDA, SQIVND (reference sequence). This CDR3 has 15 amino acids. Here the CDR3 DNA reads TGTGCCAGTAGTACAGCGGGGGGCCCCGCCGGGGAGCTGTTTTTT. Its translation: CASSTAGGPAGELFF.

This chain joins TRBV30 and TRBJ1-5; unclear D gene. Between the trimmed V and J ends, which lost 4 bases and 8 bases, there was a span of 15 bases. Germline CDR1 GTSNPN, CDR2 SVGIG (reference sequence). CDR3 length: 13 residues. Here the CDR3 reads CAWNLRADEPQHF. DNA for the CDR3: TGTGCCTGGAACTTGAGGGCCGACGAGCCCCAGCATTTT.

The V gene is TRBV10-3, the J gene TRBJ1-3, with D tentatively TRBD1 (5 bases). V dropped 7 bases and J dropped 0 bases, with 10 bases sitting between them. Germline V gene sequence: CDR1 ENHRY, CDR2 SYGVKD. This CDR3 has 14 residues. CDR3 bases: TGTGCCATCAAGGGGTCTGGCTCTGGAAACACCATATATTTT. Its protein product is CAIKGSGSGNTIYF.

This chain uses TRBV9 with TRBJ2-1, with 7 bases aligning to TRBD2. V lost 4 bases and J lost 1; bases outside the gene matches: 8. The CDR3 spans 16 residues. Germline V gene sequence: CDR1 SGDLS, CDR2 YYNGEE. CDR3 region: CASSPGGSTSYNEQFF. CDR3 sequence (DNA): TGTGCCAGCAGCCCCGGGGGGTCGACTTCCTACAATGAGCAGTTCTTC.

The CDR3 DNA reads as TGTGCCAGCTATCGCAATGAGCAGTTCTTC. It specifies CASYRNEQFF. The rearrangement uses TRBV6-1 and TRBJ2-1; D ambiguous. This CDR3 comprises 10 residues. Germline CDR1 reads MNHNS; CDR2 reads SASEGT. Trimming cost V 8 bases and J 6 bases, with 5 bases left between them.

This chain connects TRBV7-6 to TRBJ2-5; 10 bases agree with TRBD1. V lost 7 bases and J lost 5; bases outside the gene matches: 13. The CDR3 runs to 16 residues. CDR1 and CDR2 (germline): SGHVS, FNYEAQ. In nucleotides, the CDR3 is TGTGCCAGCACACCGGGACAGGGGTATGAGGTTGAGACCCAGTACTTC. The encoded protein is CASTPGQGYEVETQYF.